This T cell receptor beta chain originates from a study of blood T cell repertoires in COVID-19. The overall study: Whether acute or convalescent, the COVID-19 samples came from the United States, Italy and Spain. T cells, B-cell-depleted T cells, or PBMCs provided the cDNA or gDNA that served as material.

Germline values: CDR1 SNHLY, CDR2 FYNNEI. This CDR3 is built from 15 residues. Between the trimmed V and J ends, which lost 4 bases and 0 bases, there was a span of 12 bases. In the original analysis: Nucleated cell counts were estimated from reference gene primer amplification. Here immunoSEQ multiplex PCR was the method, and the copy in TCRdb shows in-frame clones only, minus some. From that table come the V and J calls and clone size; the DNA was used to work out D and trimming. Of about 320,000 clones listed, approximately 85% were seen once; the top ten hold 7.2%. The rearrangement uses TRBV2 and TRBJ1-1; the D gene is possibly TRBD1 (5 bases). Sequenced: peripheral blood. This clonotype originated in a human donor in a cohort sampled during active COVID-19. This CDR3 is CASSGGEGMNTEAFF. The CDR3 DNA is TGTGCCAGCAGTGGCGGGGAGGGGATGAACACTGAAGCTTTCTTT. Combining the CDR3 with reference TRBV2 and TRBJ1-1 gives the whole variable domain EPEVTQTPSHQVTQMGQEVILRCVPISNHLYFYWYRQILGQKVEFLVSFYNNEISEKSEIFDDQFSVERPDGSNFTLKIRSTKLEDSAMYFCASSGGEGMNTEAFFGQGTRLTVV.